One and the same sample provided the 17 T cell receptor beta chains below, sequenced in a study of OX40 agonist ivuxolimab in advanced cancers. Profiling relied on immunoSEQ multiplex PCR, and the TCRdb table lists in-frame clones only, not all of them. The sample holds 30,000 to 35,000 clones, roughly 80% seen once. Sequencing was performed on CD4+ or CD8+ T cells sorted from blood, taken in a trial of the OX40 agonist ivuxolimab. These receptors were taken from an adult with an advanced solid tumor such as melanoma, head and neck, liver or kidney cancer.

J is TRBJ2-7 and V is TRBV9; weak D call: TRBD1 (7 bases). Germline CDR1 and CDR2: SGDLS and YYNGEE. This CDR3 has 13 amino acids. V lost 4 bases to trimming and J lost 4 bases, with 12 bases between them. The CDR3 loop reads CASSNQGGYEQYF. The DNA for the CDR3 is TGTGCCAGCAGCAATCAGGGGGGATACGAGCAGTACTTC. Together with reference TRBV9 and TRBJ2-7, the CDR3 gives the full variable domain: DSGVTQTPKHLITATGQRVTLRCSPRSGDLSVYWYQQSLDQGLQFLIQYYNGEERAKGNILERFSAQQFPDLHSELNLSSLELGDSALYFCASSNQGGYEQYFGPGTRLTVT.

The J gene is TRBJ1-1, the V gene TRBV14; the D is unclear. V lost 4 bases and J 2 bases, leaving 8 bases between the germline ends. The CDR3 sequence is 13 residues long. Germline V gene lookup returns CDR1 SGHDN and CDR2 FVKESK. In nucleotides, the CDR3 is TGTGCCAGCAGCCGGTGGGGAAACACTGAAGCTTTCTTT. It encodes CASSRWGNTEAFF.

The chain uses TRBV7-8 and TRBJ2-7; TRBD2 agrees at 8 bases. The CDR3 extends over 15 amino acids. Looked up from germline, CDR1 is SGHVS and CDR2 is FQNEAQ. The V segment lost 8 bases and the J segment 4 bases; nucleotides outside the gene matches: 13. CDR3 region: CASRMERGPSYEQYF. The CDR3 DNA reads as TGTGCCAGCCGAATGGAGCGGGGGCCTTCGTACGAGCAGTACTTC. The complete variable domain, with remaining parts taken from reference TRBV7-8 and TRBJ2-7, reads GAGVSQSPRYKVAKRGQDVALRCDPISGHVSLFWYQQALGQGPEFLTYFQNEAQLDKSGLPSDRFFAERPEGSVSTLKIQRTQQEDSAVYLCASRMERGPSYEQYFGPGTRLTVT.

The rearrangement links TRBV28 to TRBJ2-2, with 9 bases fitting TRBD2. Germline-derived CDR1 and CDR2 are MDHEN and SYDVKM. The CDR3 contains 16 residues. The V gene end was trimmed by 8 bases and the J gene end by 1 base; junction bases not matched to a gene: 8. CDR3 loop: CASGSGGSLNTGELFF. CDR3 DNA sequence: TGTGCCAGCGGCAGCGGGGGGTCTTTGAACACCGGGGAGCTGTTTTTT.

This chain links TRBV11-3 with TRBJ2-3; D is unclear. The CDR3 sequence is 15 residues long. The V end was cut by 2 bases, the J end by 0 bases, with 9 bases between. Germline values: CDR1 SGHNT, CDR2 YENEEA. As DNA, the CDR3 is TGTGCCAGCAGCTTAACTCACTTTAGCACAGATACGCAGTATTTT. It translates to CASSLTHFSTDTQYF.

J is TRBJ2-7 and V is TRBV19; 9 bases align to TRBD2. Germline V gives CDR1 LNHDA, CDR2 SQIVND (reference sequence). Germline trimming cut 5 bases from V and 2 bases from J; bases unmatched to any gene: 7. The CDR3 consists of 15 residues. The CDR3 here is CASSPAGGFPYEQYF. In DNA, the CDR3 is TGTGCCAGTAGTCCAGCGGGGGGATTCCCCTACGAGCAGTACTTC.

This clone appeared once. The genes are TRBV7-8 and TRBJ2-6; no firm D call. The length of the CDR3 is 16 residues. Trimming shortened V by 3 bases and J by 2 bases, and 11 bases separated the two germline ends. CDR1 and CDR2 from the germline V gene are SGHVS and FQNEAQ. This chain's CDR3 is CASSFLDTTGANVLTF. Here the CDR3 DNA reads TGTGCCAGCAGCTTCCTCGATACTACTGGGGCCAACGTCCTGACTTTC. The full variable domain, completed using reference TRBV7-8 and TRBJ2-6, is GAGVSQSPRYKVAKRGQDVALRCDPISGHVSLFWYQQALGQGPEFLTYFQNEAQLDKSGLPSDRFFAERPEGSVSTLKIQRTQQEDSAVYLCASSFLDTTGANVLTFGAGSRLTVL.

This sequence joins TRBV27 and TRBJ2-3; TRBD2 matches at 11 bases. The CDR3 length is 17 residues. V was pared by 6 bases and J by 4 bases, with 12 bases of the junction left unmatched. The germline gives CDR1 MNHEY, CDR2 SMNVEV (reference sequence). CDR3 coding DNA: TGTGCCAGCAGCCTATCCCCGGGTAGCGGGGGGGCAGATACGCAGTATTTT. This encodes CASSLSPGSGGADTQYF.

J is TRBJ2-7 and V is TRBV5-1; tentative D call: TRBD2 (5 bases). Trimming shortened V by 1 base and J by 5 bases, and 10 bases separated the two germline ends. The CDR3 is 13 amino acids. Looked up from germline, CDR1 is SGHRS and CDR2 is YFSETQ. DNA of the CDR3: TGCGCCAGCAGCTTGCCGACGAGGGACGAGCAGTACTTC. This sequence encodes CASSLPTRDEQYF.

The gene calls are TRBV6-6 and TRBJ2-2; TRBD2 might be the D (5 bases). The length of the CDR3 is 14 residues. The V gene's germline CDR1 is MNHNY and CDR2 SVGAGI (reference sequence). V was shortened by 7 bases and J by 0 bases, with 9 bases between the two germline ends. DNA of the CDR3: TGTGCCAGCAAGGGAGCTCCGAACACCGGGGAGCTGTTTTTT. The encoded protein is CASKGAPNTGELFF.

V is TRBV11-2 and J is TRBJ1-1; no reliable D call. V was pared by 1 base and J by 0 bases, with 12 bases between. The CDR3 spans 16 residues. The germline gives CDR1 SGHAT, CDR2 FQNNGV. Written as DNA, the CDR3 is TGTGCCAGCAGCTTAGTCCCCGCAGCCATGAACACTGAAGCTTTCTTT. Translation gives CASSLVPAAMNTEAFF. The full variable domain, rest sourced from reference TRBV11-2 and TRBJ1-1, is EAGVAQSPRYKIIEKRQSVAFWCNPISGHATLYWYQQILGQGPKLLIQFQNNGVVDDSQLPKDRFSAERLKGVDSTLKIQPAKLEDSAVYLCASSLVPAAMNTEAFFGQGTRLTVV.

The sample holds one count of this clone. The rearrangement joins TRBV5-4 to TRBJ1-2; D ambiguous. There are 13 residues in the CDR3. Germline V gene data show CDR1 as SGHNT and CDR2 as YYREEE (reference sequence). Trimming stripped 0 bases from V and 3 bases from J, with 6 bases between. CDR3 coding DNA: TGTGCCAGCAGCTTGGAGGCGGACTATGGCTACACCTTC. It yields the protein CASSLEADYGYTF.

The rearrangement uses TRBV6-5 and TRBJ2-1, with 12 bases fitting TRBD2. The CDR3 extends over 15 amino acids. The trim removed 4 bases at V and 6 bases at J, leaving 4 bases unmatched. Germline V gives CDR1 MNHEY, CDR2 SVGAGI. The CDR3 DNA sequence: TGTGCCAGCAGTTTCGGACTAGCGGGAAGCAATGAGCAGTTCTTC. The encoded protein is CASSFGLAGSNEQFF.

As to this clone: Without the conserved terminal phenylalanine or tryptophan, this CDR3 likely stems from a read error. V and J are TRBV27 and TRBJ2-6; D ambiguous. Trimming left V 3 bases short and J 4 bases short, with 4 bases between. Germline assignment: CDR1 MNHEY and CDR2 SMNVEV (reference sequence). The CDR3 is made up of 13 amino acids. CDR3 sequence (DNA): TGTGCCAGCAGTTTTTTGGGGGCCAACGTCCTGACTCTC. Translating it yields CASSFLGANVLTL.

V is TRBV5-1 and J is TRBJ2-1; tentatively, D is TRBD2 (6 bases). In germline, CDR1 is SGHRS, CDR2 YFSETQ. This CDR3 contains 18 residues. Trimming left V 0 bases short and J 3 bases short, with 19 bases between. The CDR3 sequence: CASSLGRDHQDRYNEQFF. The CDR3 DNA sequence: TGCGCCAGCAGCTTGGGGCGGGATCACCAAGACCGCTACAATGAGCAGTTCTTC.

The CDR3 protein is CASSIGEAFF. The CDR3 DNA reads TGTGCCAGCTCGATCGGCGAAGCTTTCTTT. The chain recombines TRBV2 with TRBJ1-1, with D unresolved. The V and J ends lost 8 bases and 8 bases respectively, with 9 bases between them. The CDR3 is 10 amino acids. Germline loops: CDR1 SNHLY, CDR2 FYNNEI.

This chain joins TRBV5-4 and TRBJ2-7, with 8 bases lining up with TRBD1. V dropped 0 bases and J dropped 2; count of bases not matched to a gene: 4. The CDR3 totals 15 residues. In germline, CDR1 is SGHNT, CDR2 YYREEE (reference sequence). The CDR3 sequence is CASSLGTGMTYEQYF. CDR3 DNA: TGTGCCAGCAGCTTGGGGACAGGGATGACCTACGAGCAGTACTTC.